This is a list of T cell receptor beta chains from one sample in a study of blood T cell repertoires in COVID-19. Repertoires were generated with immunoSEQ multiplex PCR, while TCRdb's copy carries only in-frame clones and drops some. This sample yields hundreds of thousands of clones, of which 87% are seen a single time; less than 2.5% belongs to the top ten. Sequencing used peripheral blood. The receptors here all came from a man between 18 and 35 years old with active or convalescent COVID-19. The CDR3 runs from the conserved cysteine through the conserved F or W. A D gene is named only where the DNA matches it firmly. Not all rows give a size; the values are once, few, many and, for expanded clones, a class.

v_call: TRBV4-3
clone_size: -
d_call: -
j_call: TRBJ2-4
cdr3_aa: CASSHHLRRGNIQYF
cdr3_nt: TGCGCCAGCAGCCACCACCTCAGGCGTGGAAACATTCAGTACTTC

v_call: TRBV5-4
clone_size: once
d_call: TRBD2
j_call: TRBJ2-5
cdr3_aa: CASSLDSGRGGEETQYF
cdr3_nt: TGTGCCAGCAGCTTGGACTCCGGGAGGGGAGGGGAAGAGACCCAGTACTTC

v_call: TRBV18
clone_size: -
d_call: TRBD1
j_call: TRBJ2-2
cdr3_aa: CASSQNPGQLTGELFF
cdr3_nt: TGTGCCAGCTCACAAAATCCGGGACAGCTCACCGGGGAGCTGTTTTTT

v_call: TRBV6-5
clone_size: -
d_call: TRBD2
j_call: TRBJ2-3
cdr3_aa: CASRTSGGNTQYF
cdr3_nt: TGTGCCAGTAGGACTAGCGGGGGGAATACGCAGTATTTT

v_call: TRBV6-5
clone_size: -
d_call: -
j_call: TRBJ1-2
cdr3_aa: CASRTGGGNYGYTF
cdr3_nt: TGTGCCAGCAGGACCGGGGGGGGCAACTATGGCTACACCTTC

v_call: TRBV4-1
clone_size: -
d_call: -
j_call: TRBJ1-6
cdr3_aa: CASSKANNSPLHF
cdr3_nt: TGCGCCAGCAGCAAAGCAAATAATTCACCCCTCCACTTT

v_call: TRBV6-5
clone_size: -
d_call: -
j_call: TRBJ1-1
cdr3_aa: CASSRSGSGNTEAFF
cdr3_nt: TGTGCCAGCAGCCGATCAGGGTCCGGTAACACTGAAGCTTTCTTT

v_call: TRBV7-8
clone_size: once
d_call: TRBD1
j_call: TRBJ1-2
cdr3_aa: CASSLDDRDGYTF
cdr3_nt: TGTGCCAGCAGCTTAGACGACAGGGATGGCTACACCTTC

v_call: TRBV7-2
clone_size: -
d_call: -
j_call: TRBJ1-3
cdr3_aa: CASSLDSAGRNTIYF
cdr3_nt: TGTGCCAGCAGCTTAGACAGCGCGGGTCGAAACACCATATATTTT

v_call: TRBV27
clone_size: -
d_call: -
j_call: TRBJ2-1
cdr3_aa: CASSLLGDEQFF
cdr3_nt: TGTGCCAGCAGTTTATTAGGGGATGAGCAGTTCTTC

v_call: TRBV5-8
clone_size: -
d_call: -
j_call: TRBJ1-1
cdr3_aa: CASSNNWRRNTEAFF
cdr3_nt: TGTGCCAGCAGCAACAATTGGAGGAGGAACACTGAAGCTTTCTTT

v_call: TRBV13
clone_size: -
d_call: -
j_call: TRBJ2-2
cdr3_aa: CASSRESTGELFF
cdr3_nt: TGTGCCAGCAGCCGGGAGTCCACCGGGGAGCTGTTTTTT

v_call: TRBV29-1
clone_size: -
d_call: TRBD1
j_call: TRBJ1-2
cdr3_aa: CSAGIDRAFGYGYTF
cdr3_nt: TGCAGCGCCGGAATAGACAGGGCGTTTGGCTATGGCTACACCTTC

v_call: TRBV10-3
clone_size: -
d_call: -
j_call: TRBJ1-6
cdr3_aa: CASQTDSYNSPLHF
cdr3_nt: TGTGCCAGCCAGACGGACAGCTATAATTCACCCCTCCACTTT

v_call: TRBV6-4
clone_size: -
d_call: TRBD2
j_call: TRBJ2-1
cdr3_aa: CASSDTYSGGSSYNEQFF
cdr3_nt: TGTGCCAGCAGTGACACCTATAGCGGGGGCTCCTCCTACAATGAGCAGTTCTTC

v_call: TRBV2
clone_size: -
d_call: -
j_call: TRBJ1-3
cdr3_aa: CASSEGGVAGNTIYF
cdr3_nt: TGTGCCAGCAGTGAAGGGGGGGTTGCTGGAAACACCATATATTTT

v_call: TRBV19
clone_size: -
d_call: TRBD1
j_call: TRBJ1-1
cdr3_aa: CASDNWRDRGRTQAFF
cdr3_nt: TGTGCCAGTGACAATTGGAGGGACAGGGGGAGGACTCAAGCTTTCTTT

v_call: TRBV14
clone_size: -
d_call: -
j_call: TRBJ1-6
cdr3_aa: CASSQVPGANSPLHF
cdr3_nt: TGTGCCAGCAGCCAAGTGCCAGGGGCAAATTCACCCCTCCACTTT

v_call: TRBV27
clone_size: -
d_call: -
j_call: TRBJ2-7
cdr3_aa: CASRTTRDYEQYF
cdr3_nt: TGTGCCAGCAGAACGACTAGGGACTACGAGCAGTACTTC

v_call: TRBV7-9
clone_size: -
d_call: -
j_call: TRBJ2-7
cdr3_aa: CASSLVASSYEQYF
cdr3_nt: TGTGCCAGCAGCTTAGTTGCGAGCTCCTACGAGCAGTACTTC

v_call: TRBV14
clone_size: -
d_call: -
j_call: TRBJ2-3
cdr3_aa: CASSQDKLADTQYF
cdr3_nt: TGTGCCAGCAGCCAAGATAAGCTAGCCGATACGCAGTATTTT

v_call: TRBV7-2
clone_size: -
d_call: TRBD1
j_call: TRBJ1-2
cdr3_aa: CASSYTGDYGYTF
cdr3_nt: TGTGCCAGCAGCTATACAGGGGATTATGGCTACACCTTC

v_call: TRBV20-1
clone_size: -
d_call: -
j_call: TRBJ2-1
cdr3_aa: CSAPVYNEQFF
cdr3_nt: TGCAGTGCTCCCGTCTACAATGAGCAGTTCTTC

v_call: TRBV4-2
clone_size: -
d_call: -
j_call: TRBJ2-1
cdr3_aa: CASSHEYSNEQFF
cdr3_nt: TGTGCCAGCAGCCATGAATACAGCAATGAGCAGTTCTTC

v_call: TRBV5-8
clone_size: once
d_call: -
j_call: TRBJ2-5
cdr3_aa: CASSLQGETQYF
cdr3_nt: TGTGCCAGCAGCTTGCAGGGAGAGACCCAGTACTTC

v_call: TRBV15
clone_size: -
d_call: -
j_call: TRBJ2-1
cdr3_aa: CATSSFRLDGGEQFF
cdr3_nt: TGTGCCACCAGCTCTTTTCGACTCGATGGTGGTGAGCAGTTCTTC

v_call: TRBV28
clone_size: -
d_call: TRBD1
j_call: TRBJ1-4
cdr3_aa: CASSIADRPGQSNEKLFF
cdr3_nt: TGTGCCAGCAGCATAGCAGACAGACCGGGACAGTCTAATGAAAAACTGTTTTTT

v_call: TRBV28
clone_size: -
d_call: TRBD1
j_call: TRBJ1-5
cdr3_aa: CASRARTGPNQPQHF
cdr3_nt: TGTGCCAGCAGAGCACGGACAGGCCCCAATCAGCCCCAGCATTTT

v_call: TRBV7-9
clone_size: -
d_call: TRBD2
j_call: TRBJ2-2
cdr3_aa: CASSIGLAGSLRELFF
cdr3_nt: TGTGCCAGCAGCATCGGACTAGCGGGAAGCTTGAGGGAGCTGTTTTTT

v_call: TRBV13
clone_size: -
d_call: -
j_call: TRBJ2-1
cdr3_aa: CASSPWAEFHEQFF
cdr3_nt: TGTGCCAGCAGCCCTTGGGCTGAGTTTCATGAGCAGTTCTTC

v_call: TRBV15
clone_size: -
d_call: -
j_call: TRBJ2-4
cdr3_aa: CATSRDSLAKNIQYF
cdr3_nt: TGTGCCACCAGCAGAGACTCGTTAGCCAAAAACATTCAGTACTTC